The 8 T cell receptor beta chains below were found in one sample sequenced in a study of cytomegalovirus exposure and HLA in healthy donors. The study ran its PCR with 60 Vbeta and 13 Jbeta primers. The method was immunoSEQ multiplex PCR; TCRdb's version includes in-frame clones alone and lacks a portion of them. The sample holds about 100,000 clones; about three quarters are singletons and the top ten take around 7%. Material: PBMCs. Every receptor here comes from a man between 35 and 55 years old in good health and CMV-seropositive.

There are a few counts of this clone. The genes are TRBV6-6 and TRBJ2-5; TRBD2 matches at 7 bases. The DNA end is more similar to TRBJ2-7, so the J call may be wrong. Germline lookup yields CDR1 MNHNY and CDR2 SVGAGI (reference sequence). The CDR3 runs 15 residues. CDR3 DNA sequence: TGTGCCAGCAGTTACAGGGACCGGGGGGCCTACGAGCAGTACTTC. Encoded protein: CASSYRDRGAYEQYF.

This clone was found a few times. The chain has TRBV5-4 and TRBJ2-7; 11 nucleotides line up with TRBD1. CDR1 and CDR2 (germline): SGHNT, YYREEE (reference sequence). The junction had 3 bases not matched to a gene; V was cut back by 4 bases and J by 0 bases. The CDR3 is 15 residues long. CDR3 nucleotides: TGTGCCAGCAGCCCCGGGACAGGGGGCTCCTACGAGCAGTACTTC. It yields the protein CASSPGTGGSYEQYF.

This chain uses TRBV11-2 with TRBJ2-1; D gene uncertain. The germline CDR1 and CDR2 sequences are SGHAT and FQNNGV. Trimming shortened V by 3 bases and J by 2 bases, and 8 bases separated the two germline ends. This CDR3 contains 14 residues. The CDR3 sequence: CASSLAQAYNEQFF. The CDR3 DNA reads TGTGCCAGCAGCTTGGCCCAGGCCTACAATGAGCAGTTCTTC.

The V and J genes are TRBV6-5 and TRBJ1-4; D is ambiguous. CDR3 length: 16 amino acids. Trimming removed 0 bases from V and 0 bases from J, with 8 bases in between. Germline lookup yields CDR1 MNHEY and CDR2 SVGAGI. CDR3 sequence: CASSYSMTATNEKLFF. The CDR3 DNA reads TGTGCCAGCAGTTACTCGATGACTGCAACTAATGAAAAACTGTTTTTT.

The chain joins TRBV10-3 to TRBJ2-5; 12 bases fit TRBD1. The DNA end is more similar to TRBJ2-7, so the J call may be wrong. The CDR3 consists of 15 residues. The germline V gene encodes CDR1 ENHRY and CDR2 SYGVKD. The CDR3 loop reads CAISGPGQGANEQYF. Written as DNA, the CDR3 is TGTGCCATCAGCGGACCGGGACAGGGGGCAAACGAGCAGTACTTC.

The CDR3 DNA reads as TGTGCCAGCAGCGGGACAGGGGCCCAGCCCCAGCATTTT. Amino acids: CASSGTGAQPQHF. The genes are TRBV5-6 and TRBJ1-5, with TRBD1 matching over 10 bases. The CDR3 loop spans 13 amino acids. Germline V gene lookup returns CDR1 SGHDT and CDR2 YYEEEE. V trimming: 4 bases; J trimming: 7 bases; junction bases outside the gene matches: 2.

The V gene is TRBV4-2, the J gene TRBJ1-1; TRBD1 aligns across 9 bases. Trimming took 1 base from V and 1 from J; bases not matched to a gene: 4. CDR3 length: 16 amino acids. CDR1 is LGHNA, CDR2 YNFKEQ, per germline. The CDR3 sequence is CASSQGGTGRNTEAFF. For the CDR3, the DNA is TGTGCCAGCAGCCAAGGGGGGACAGGGAGGAACACTGAAGCTTTCTTT.

The V gene is TRBV5-4, the J gene TRBJ2-1, with 8 bases identical to TRBD1. Germline assignment: CDR1 SGHNT and CDR2 YYREEE (reference sequence). This CDR3 is 14 amino acids long. V lost 3 bases and J lost 8; bases outside the gene matches: 7. The CDR3 here is CASSSTGGLDEQFF. The CDR3 DNA reads as TGTGCCAGCAGCTCCACAGGGGGGCTCGATGAGCAGTTCTTC.